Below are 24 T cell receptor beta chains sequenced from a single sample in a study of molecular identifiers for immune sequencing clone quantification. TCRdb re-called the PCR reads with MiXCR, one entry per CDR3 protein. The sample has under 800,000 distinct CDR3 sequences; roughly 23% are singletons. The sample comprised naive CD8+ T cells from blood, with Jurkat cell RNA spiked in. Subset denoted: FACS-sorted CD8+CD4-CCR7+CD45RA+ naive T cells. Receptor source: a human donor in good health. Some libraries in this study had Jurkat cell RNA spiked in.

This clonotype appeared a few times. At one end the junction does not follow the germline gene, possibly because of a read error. This CDR3 is CASSPGDRVQEAQYF. The CDR3, as DNA: TGTGCCAGCAGCCCGGGGGACAGGGTCCAAGAGGCCCAGTACTTC. The rearrangement links TRBV7-8 to TRBJ2-5; 9 bases align to TRBD1. In germline, CDR1 is SGHVS, CDR2 FQNEAQ. There are 15 residues in the CDR3. Using reference TRBV7-8 and TRBJ2-5 for the parts outside the CDR3, the full variable domain is GAGVSQSPRYKVAKRGQDVALRCDPISGHVSLFWYQQALGQGPEFLTYFQNEAQLDKSGLPSDRFFAERPEGSVSTLKIQRTQQEDSAVYLCASSPGDRVQEAQYFGPGTRLLVL.

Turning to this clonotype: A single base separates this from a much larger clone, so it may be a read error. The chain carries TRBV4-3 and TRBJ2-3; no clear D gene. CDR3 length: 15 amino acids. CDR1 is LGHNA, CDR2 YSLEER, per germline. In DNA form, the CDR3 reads TGCGCCAGCAGCCAAGATCGGAGTAGCACAGATACGCAGTGTTTT. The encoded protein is CASSQDRSSTDTQCF.

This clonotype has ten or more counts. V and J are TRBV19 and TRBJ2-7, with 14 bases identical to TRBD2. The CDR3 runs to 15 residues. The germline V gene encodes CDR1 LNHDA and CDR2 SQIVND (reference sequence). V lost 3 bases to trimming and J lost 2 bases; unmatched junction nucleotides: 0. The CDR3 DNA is TGTGCCAGTAGTATGACTAGCGGGGGGGCCTACGAGCAGTACTTC. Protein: CASSMTSGGAYEQYF. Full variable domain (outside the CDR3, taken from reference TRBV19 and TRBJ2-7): DGGITQSPKYLFRKEGQNVTLSCEQNLNHDAMYWYRQDPGQGLRLIYYSQIVNDFQKGDIAEGYSVSREKKESFPLTVTSAQKNPTAFYLCASSMTSGGAYEQYFGPGTRLTVT.

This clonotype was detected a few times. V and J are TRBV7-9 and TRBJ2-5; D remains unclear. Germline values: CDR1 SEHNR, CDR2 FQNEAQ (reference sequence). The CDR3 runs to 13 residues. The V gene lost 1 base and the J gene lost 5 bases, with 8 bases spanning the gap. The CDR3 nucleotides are TGTGCCAGCAGCTTAGGAATCTCGGAGACCCAGTACTTC. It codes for CASSLGISETQYF.

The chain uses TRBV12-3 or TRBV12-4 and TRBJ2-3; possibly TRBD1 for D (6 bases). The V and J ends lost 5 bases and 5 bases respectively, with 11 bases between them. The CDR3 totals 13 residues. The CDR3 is CASSTQGLDTQYF. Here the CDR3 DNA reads TGTGCCAGCAGTACACAGGGTTTAGATACGCAGTATTTT.

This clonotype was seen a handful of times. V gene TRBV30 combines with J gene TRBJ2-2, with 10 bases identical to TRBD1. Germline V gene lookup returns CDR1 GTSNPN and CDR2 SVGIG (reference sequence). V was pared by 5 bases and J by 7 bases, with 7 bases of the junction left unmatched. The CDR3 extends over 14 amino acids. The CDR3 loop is CAWDPGQGIGELFF. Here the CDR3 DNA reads TGTGCCTGGGACCCGGGACAGGGGATCGGGGAGCTGTTTTTT.

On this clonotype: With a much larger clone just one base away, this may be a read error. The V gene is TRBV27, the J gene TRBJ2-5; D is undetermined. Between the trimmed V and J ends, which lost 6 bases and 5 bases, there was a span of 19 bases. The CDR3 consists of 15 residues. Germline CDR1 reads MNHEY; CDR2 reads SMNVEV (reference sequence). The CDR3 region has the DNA TGTGCCAGCAGATTAAGTGTGCTAGTTAGTGAGACCCAGTACTTC. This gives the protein CASRLSVLVSETQYF.

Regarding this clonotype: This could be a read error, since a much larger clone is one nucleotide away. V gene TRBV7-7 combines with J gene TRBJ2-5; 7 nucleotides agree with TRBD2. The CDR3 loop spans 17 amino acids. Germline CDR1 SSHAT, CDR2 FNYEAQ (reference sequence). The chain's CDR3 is CASSPWSSGPFRETQYF. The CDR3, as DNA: TGTGCTAGCAGCCCGTGGAGTAGCGGGCCTTTCCGAGAGACCCAGTACTTC.

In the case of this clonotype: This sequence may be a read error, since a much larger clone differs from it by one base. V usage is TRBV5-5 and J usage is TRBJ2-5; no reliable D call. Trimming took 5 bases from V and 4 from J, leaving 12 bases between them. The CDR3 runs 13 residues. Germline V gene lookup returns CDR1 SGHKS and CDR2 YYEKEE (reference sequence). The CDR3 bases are TGTGCCAGCAGTCGGGCAGGCGGAGAGACCCAGTACTTC. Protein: CASSRAGGETQYF. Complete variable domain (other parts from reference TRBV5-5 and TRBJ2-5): DAGVTQSPTHLIKTRGQQVTLRCSPISGHKSVSWYQQVLGQGPQFIFQYYEKEERGRGNFPDRFSARQFPNYSSELNVNALLLGDSALYLCASSRAGGETQYFGPGTRLLVL.

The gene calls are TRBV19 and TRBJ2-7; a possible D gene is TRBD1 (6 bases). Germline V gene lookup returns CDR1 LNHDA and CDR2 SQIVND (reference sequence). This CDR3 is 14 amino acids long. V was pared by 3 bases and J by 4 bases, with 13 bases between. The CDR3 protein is CASSINGQIYEQYF. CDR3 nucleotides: TGTGCCAGTAGTATTAACGGACAGATTTACGAGCAGTACTTC.

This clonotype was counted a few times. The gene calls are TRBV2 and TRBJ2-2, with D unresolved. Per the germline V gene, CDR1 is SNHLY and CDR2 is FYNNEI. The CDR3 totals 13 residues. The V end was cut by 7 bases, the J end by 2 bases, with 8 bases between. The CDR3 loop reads CASTEANTGELFF. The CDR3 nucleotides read TGTGCCAGCACAGAGGCAAACACCGGGGAGCTGTTTTTT.

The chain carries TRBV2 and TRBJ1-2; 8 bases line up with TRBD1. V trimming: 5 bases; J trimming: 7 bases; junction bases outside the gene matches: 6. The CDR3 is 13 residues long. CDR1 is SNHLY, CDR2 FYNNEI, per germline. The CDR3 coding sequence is TGTGCCAGCAGTCCCGGGACAGGTTCTGGCTACACCTTC. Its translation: CASSPGTGSGYTF.

The CDR3 reads CASSQDWPLKWGETQYF. The DNA for the CDR3 is TGTGCCAGCAGCCAAGATTGGCCACTCAAATGGGGAGAGACCCAGTACTTC. The chain couples TRBV14 to TRBJ2-5; D is unresolved. The germline V and J ends were trimmed by 0 bases and 4 bases, with 18 bases remaining between them. Per the germline V gene, CDR1 is SGHDN and CDR2 is FVKESK. The CDR3 extends over 17 amino acids.

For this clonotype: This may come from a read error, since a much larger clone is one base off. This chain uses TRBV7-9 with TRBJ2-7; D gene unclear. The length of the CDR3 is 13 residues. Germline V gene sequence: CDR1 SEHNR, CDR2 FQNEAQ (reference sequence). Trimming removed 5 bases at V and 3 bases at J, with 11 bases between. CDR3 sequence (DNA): TGTGCCAGCAGCACGGAAGCAGGCTACGAGCAGTACTTC. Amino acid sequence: CASSTEAGYEQYF.

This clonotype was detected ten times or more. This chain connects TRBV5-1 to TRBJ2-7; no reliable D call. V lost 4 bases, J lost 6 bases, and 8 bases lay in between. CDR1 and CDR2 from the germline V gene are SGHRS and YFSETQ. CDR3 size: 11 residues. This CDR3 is CASSQSSEQYF. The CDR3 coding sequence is TGCGCCAGCAGCCAGAGTAGCGAGCAGTACTTC.

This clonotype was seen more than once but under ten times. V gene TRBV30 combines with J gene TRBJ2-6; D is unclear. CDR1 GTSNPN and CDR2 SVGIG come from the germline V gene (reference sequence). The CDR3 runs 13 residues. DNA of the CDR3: TGTGCTATTAGAGCAACTGGGGCCAACGTCCTGACTTTC. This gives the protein CAIRATGANVLTF.

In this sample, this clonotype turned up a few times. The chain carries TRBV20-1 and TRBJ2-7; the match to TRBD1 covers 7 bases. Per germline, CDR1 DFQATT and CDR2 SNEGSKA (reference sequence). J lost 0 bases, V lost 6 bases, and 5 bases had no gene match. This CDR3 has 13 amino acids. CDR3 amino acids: CSAMDRPSYEQYF. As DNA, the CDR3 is TGCAGTGCAATGGACAGGCCCTCCTACGAGCAGTACTTC.

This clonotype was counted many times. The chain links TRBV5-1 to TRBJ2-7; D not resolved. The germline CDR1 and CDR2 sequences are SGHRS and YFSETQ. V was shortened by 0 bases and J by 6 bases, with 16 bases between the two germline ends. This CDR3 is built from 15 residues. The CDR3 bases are TGCGCCAGCAGCTTGGAATCGGGCTGGGCAGGCGAGCAGTACTTC. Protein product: CASSLESGWAGEQYF.

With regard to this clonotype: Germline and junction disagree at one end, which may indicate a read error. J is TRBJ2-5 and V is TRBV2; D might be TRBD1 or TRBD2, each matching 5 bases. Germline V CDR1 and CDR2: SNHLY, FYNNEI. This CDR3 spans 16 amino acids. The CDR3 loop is CASTDIGGRPQETPYF. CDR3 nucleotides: TGTGCCAGCACGGACATCGGAGGCAGGCCCCAAGAGACCCCGTACTTC.

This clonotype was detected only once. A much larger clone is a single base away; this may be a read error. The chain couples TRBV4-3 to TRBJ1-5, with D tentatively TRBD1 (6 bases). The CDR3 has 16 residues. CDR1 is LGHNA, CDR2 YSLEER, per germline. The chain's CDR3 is CASGQDSGGLNQPQHF. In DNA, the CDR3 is TGCGCCAGCGGCCAAGATTCCGGGGGGCTGAATCAGCCCCAGCATTTT.

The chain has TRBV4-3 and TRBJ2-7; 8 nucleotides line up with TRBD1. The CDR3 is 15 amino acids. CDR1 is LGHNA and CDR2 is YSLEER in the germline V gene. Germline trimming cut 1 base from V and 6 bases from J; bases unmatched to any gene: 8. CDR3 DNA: TGCGCCAGCAGCCAAGCACCTGGACAGGGAGTCGAGCAGTACTTC. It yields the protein CASSQAPGQGVEQYF.

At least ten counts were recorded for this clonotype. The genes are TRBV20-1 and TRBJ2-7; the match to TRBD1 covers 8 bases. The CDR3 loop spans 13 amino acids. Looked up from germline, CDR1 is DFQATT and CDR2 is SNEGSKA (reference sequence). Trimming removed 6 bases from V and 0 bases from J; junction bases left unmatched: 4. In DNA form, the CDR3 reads TGCAGTGCCCGGACAGGGAACTCCTACGAGCAGTACTTC. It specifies CSARTGNSYEQYF.

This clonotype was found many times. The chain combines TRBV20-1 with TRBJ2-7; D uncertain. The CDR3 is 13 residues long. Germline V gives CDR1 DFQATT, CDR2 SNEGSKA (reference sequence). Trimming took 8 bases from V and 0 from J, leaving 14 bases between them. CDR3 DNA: TGCAGTTCTGGGCCAGAGAGCTCCTACGAGCAGTACTTC. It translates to CSSGPESSYEQYF.

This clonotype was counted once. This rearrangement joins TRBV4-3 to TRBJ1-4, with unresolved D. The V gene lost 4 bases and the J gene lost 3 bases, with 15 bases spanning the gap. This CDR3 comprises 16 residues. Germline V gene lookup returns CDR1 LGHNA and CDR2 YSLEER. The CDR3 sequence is CASSPLEGTANEKLFF. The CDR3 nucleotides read TGCGCCAGCAGCCCATTGGAGGGAACGGCTAATGAAAAACTGTTTTTT.